This T cell receptor beta chain stems from a study of T cell responses to AZD1222 COVID-19 vaccine. Sequenced by immunoSEQ multiplex PCR; TCRdb stores in-frame clones only, minus some. This sample has 200,000 to 250,000 clones, with about 92% found just once. The CDR3 is made up of 13 amino acids. Trimming at V came to 8 bases and at J to 2 bases, leaving 3 bases not matched to a gene. Germline V gene sequence: CDR1 WNHNN, CDR2 SYGVQD (reference sequence). The receptor was derived from an adult in good health. The chain links TRBV10-1 to TRBJ1-1; 9 bases agree with TRBD1. Sequencing was performed on peripheral blood, taken on day 0 of MenACWY control vaccination. CDR3 in amino acids: CASDRGGNTEAFF. Written as DNA, the CDR3 is TGCGCCAGCGACAGGGGGGGAAACACTGAAGCTTTCTTT.